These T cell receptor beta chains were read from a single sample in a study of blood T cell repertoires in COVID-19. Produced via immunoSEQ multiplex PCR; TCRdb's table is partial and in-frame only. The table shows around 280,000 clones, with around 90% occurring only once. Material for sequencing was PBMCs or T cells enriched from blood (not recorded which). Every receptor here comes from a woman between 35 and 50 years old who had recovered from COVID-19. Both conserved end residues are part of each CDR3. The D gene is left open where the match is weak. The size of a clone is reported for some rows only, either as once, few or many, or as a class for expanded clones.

TGCGCCAGCAGCCAGGGCGGGTGGGAGGCGTCCCAGGCCAAAAACATTCAGTACTTC CASSQGGWEASQAKNIQYF TRBJ2-4 . . TRBV4-1
TGTGCCAGCAGCCAAGATCGTTTAGCGGCAGGTTCCAATGAGCAGTTCTTC CASSQDRLAAGSNEQFF TRBJ2-1 . . TRBV14
TGCAGCGTTGACCAACAAGGTAGCGTCACGTACACTGAAGCTTTCTTT CSVDQQGSVTYTEAFF TRBJ1-1 . . TRBV29-1
TGCGCCAGCAGCTTATTGGGAGGTAGAGCCTACGAGCAGTACTTC CASSLLGGRAYEQYF TRBJ2-7 . few TRBV5-1
TGTGCCAGCAGCTTGGGACTAACCAAGAACACCGGGGAGCTGTTTTTT CASSLGLTKNTGELFF TRBJ2-2 TRBD2 . TRBV7-9
TGTGCCAGTAGTCCGCAGACAGGGGGGAAAGAAAAACTGTTTTTT CASSPQTGGKEKLFF TRBJ1-4 TRBD1 . TRBV19
TGTGCCAGCAGCCGGACAGGGTTTAATTCACCCCTCCACTTT CASSRTGFNSPLHF TRBJ1-6 TRBD1 . TRBV6-6
TGTGCCAGTAGCCTGGGGCAGGGGGATGGCTACACCTTC CASSLGQGDGYTF TRBJ1-2 TRBD1 once TRBV19
TGTGCCAGCAGCCCGCGGGGAGGGTTTTGGTACGAGCAGTACTTC CASSPRGGFWYEQYF TRBJ2-7 TRBD2 . TRBV9
TGCGCCAGCAGCACTCTGATCCGCCCCCACGAGCAGTACTTC CASSTLIRPHEQYF TRBJ2-7 . . TRBV5-1
TGTGCCAGCAGTCCGCGCGACAAGCCGGGACAGAAGTACGAGCAGTACTTC CASSPRDKPGQKYEQYF TRBJ2-7 TRBD1 . TRBV6-2/TRBV6-3
TGCGCCAGCAGCTTGGGACAGGGAAGCTATGGCTACACCTTC CASSLGQGSYGYTF TRBJ1-2 TRBD1 . TRBV5-1
TGTGCCAGCAGCCAAGATTCAGGGGGCGGTTTCTCAAGCACAGATACGCAGTATTTT CASSQDSGGGFSSTDTQYF TRBJ2-3 TRBD1 . TRBV4-2
TGTGCCAGCAAGGGACAGGGCTACAGCGGGGAGCTGTTTTTT CASKGQGYSGELFF TRBJ2-2 TRBD1 . TRBV6-5
TGCGCCAGCAGCCCGCGACAGGGGCAGGCGGAGACCCAGTACTTC CASSPRQGQAETQYF TRBJ2-5 TRBD1 . TRBV4-1
TGTGCTGCCCACAGGTTTGGGGCCTACAATGAGCAGTTCTTC CAAHRFGAYNEQFF TRBJ2-1 . . TRBV5-4
TGTGCCACCAGTGATCGGGGGAGCACAGATACGCAGTATTTT CATSDRGSTDTQYF TRBJ2-3 . . TRBV24-1
TGTGCCAGCAGCTTAGCTGGACTAGCGGGGGCAGGGAATGAGCAGTTCTTC CASSLAGLAGAGNEQFF TRBJ2-1 TRBD2 once TRBV11-1
TGTGCCAGCAGCTTAGCTGGGGGGAGGGTGACTGAAGCTTTCTTT CASSLAGGRVTEAFF TRBJ1-1 . . TRBV7-6
TGTGCCAGTAGTATCCGGGGTAACTATGGCTACACCTTC CASSIRGNYGYTF TRBJ1-2 . once TRBV19
TGCGCCAGCAGCCAAGAGGGAGGGGCGCGGTACACTGAAGCTTTCTTT CASSQEGGARYTEAFF TRBJ1-1 . . TRBV4-1
TGCGCCAGCAGCTATGGACAGGGCTATGGCTACACCTTC CASSYGQGYGYTF TRBJ1-2 TRBD1 . TRBV5-1
TGTGCCAGCAGTTTCCGGGAGGGCTACGAGCAGTACTTC CASSFREGYEQYF TRBJ2-7 TRBD2 . TRBV27
TGTGCCAGCAGCCAAGGACAGAGAGCGGGGGGCTACACCTTC CASSQGQRAGGYTF TRBJ1-2 . . TRBV3-1/TRBV3-2
TGTGCCTGGAGTGTACCCGGCTCTCAGCGGCCCCAGCATTTT CAWSVPGSQRPQHF TRBJ1-5 . . TRBV30
TGTGCCAGCAGCTCCCAGACAGGGGGCGCTGGCTACACCTTC CASSSQTGGAGYTF TRBJ1-2 TRBD1 . TRBV9
TGTGCCAGCAGCTTAGGGCTAGCGGGAGGGGATACGCAGTATTTT CASSLGLAGGDTQYF TRBJ2-3 TRBD2 . TRBV7-2